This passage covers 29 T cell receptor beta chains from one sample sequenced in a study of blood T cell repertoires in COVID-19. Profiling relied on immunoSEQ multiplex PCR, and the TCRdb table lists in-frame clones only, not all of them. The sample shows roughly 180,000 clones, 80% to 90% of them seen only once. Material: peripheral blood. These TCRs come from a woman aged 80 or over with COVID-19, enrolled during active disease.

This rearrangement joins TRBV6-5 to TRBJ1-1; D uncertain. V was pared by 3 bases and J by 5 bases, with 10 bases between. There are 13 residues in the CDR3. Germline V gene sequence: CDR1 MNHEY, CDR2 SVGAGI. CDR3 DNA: TGTGCCAGCAGTTATGTCTCCTCTACTGAAGCTTTCTTT. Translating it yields CASSYVSSTEAFF.

For the CDR3, the DNA is TGTGCCAGCAGACCCCACGGACTCATCTATAATTCACCCCTCCACTTT. Translated: CASRPHGLIYNSPLHF. V and J are TRBV28 and TRBJ1-6; D call uncertain. Trimming took off 6 bases at V and 3 bases at J, with 15 bases between the two ends. CDR1 and CDR2 from the germline V gene are MDHEN and SYDVKM. The CDR3 length is 16 residues.

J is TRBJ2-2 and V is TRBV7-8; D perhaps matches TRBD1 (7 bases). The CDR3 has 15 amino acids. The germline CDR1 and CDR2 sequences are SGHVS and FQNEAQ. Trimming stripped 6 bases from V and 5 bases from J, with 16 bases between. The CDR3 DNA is TGTGCCAGCAGGAATAGGGCAGGGGGGACCGGGGAGCTGTTTTTT. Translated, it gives CASRNRAGGTGELFF.

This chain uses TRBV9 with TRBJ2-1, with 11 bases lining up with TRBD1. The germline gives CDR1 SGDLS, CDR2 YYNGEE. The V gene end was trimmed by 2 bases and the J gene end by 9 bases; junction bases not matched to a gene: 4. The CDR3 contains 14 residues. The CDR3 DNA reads TGTGCCAGCAGCGTCAGGACAGGGGGCGTTGAGCAGTTCTTC. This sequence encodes CASSVRTGGVEQFF.

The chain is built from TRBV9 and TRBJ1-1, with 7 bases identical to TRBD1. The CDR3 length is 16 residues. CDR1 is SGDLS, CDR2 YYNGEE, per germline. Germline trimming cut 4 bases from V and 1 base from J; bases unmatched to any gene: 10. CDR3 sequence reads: CASSPRQGASNTEAFF. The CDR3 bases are TGTGCCAGCAGCCCCCGACAGGGAGCCTCGAACACTGAAGCTTTCTTT.

The CDR3 reads CASSLQGRIDIQYF. For the CDR3, the DNA is TGCGCCAGCAGCTTACAGGGTAGGATCGACATTCAGTACTTC. V is TRBV5-1 and J is TRBJ2-4; a weak D match, TRBD1 (6 bases). Germline lookup yields CDR1 SGHRS and CDR2 YFSETQ. The CDR3 sequence is 14 residues long. Deletions cut 2 bases from V and 8 bases from J, with 14 bases between.

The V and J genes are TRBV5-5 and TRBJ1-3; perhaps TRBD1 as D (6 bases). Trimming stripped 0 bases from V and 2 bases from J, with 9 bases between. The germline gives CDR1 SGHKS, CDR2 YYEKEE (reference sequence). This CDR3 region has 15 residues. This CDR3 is CASSLAWDTGNTIYF. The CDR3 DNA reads TGTGCCAGCAGCTTGGCCTGGGACACTGGAAACACCATATATTTT.

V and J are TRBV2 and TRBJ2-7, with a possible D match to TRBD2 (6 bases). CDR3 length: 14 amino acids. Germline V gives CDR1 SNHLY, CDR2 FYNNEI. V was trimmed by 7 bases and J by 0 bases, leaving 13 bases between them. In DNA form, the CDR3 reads TGTGCCAGCAAACCGGGACTGAGCTCCTACGAGCAGTACTTC. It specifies CASKPGLSSYEQYF.

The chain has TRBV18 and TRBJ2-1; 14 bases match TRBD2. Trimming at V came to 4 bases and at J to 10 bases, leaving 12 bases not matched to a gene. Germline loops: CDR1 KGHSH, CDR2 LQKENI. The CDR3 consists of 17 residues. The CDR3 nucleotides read TGTGCCAGCTCACGCTACACCGGGACTAGCGGGAGAGACGAGCAGTTCTTC. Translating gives CASSRYTGTSGRDEQFF.

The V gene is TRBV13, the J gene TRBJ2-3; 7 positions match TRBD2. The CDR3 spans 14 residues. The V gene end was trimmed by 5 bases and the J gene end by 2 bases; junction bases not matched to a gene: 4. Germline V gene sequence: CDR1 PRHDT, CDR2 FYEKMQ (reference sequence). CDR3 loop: CASSGRGVTDTQYF. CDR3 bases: TGTGCCAGCAGCGGGAGGGGAGTCACAGATACGCAGTATTTT.

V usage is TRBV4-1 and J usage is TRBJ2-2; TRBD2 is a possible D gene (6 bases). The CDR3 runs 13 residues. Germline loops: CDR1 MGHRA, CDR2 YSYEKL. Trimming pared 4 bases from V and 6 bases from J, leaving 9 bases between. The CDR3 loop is CASSLSGSGELFF. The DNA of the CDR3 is TGCGCCAGCAGCCTTAGCGGCTCCGGGGAGCTGTTTTTT.

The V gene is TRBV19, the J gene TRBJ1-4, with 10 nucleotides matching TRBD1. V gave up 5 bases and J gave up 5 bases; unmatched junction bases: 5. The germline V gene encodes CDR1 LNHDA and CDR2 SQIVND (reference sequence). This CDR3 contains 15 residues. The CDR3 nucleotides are TGTGCCAGTAGTCCCCGGACAGGGGGAAATGAAAAACTGTTTTTT. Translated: CASSPRTGGNEKLFF.

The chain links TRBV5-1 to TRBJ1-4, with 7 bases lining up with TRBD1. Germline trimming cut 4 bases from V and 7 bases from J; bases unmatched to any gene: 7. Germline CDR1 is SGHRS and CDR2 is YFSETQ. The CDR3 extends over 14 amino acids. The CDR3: CASSPDRATEKLFF. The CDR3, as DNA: TGCGCCAGCAGCCCTGACAGGGCAACTGAAAAACTGTTTTTT.

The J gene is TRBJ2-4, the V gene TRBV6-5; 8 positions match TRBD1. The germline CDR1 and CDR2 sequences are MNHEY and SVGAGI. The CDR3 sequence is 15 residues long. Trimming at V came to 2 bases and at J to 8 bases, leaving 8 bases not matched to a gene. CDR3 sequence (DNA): TGTGCCAGCAGTTACCTGGGCAGGGGGCGGGACATTCAGTACTTC. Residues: CASSYLGRGRDIQYF.

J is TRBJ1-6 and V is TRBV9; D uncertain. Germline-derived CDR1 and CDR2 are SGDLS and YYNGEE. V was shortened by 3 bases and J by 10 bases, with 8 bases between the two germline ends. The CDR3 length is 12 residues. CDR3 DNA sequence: TGTGCCAGCAGCGGAGGGTTGTCACCCCTCCACTTT. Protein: CASSGGLSPLHF.

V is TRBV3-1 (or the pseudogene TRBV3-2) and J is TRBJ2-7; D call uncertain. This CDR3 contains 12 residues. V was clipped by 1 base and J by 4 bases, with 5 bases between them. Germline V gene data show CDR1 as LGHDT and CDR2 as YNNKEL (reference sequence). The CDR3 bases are TGTGCCAGCAGCCAAGGAGAGTACGAGCAGTACTTC. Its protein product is CASSQGEYEQYF.

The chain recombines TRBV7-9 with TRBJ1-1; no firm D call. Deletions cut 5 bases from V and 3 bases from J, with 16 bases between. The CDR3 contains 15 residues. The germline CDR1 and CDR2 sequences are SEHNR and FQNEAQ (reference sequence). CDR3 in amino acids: CASSTDSSGDTEAFF. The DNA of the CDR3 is TGTGCCAGCAGCACAGACTCCTCGGGAGACACTGAAGCTTTCTTT.

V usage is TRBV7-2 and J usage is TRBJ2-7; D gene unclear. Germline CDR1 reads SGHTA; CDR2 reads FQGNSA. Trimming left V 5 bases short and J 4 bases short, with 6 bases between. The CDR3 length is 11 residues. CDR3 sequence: CASSNFYEQYF. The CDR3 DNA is TGTGCCAGCAGCAACTTTTACGAGCAGTACTTC.

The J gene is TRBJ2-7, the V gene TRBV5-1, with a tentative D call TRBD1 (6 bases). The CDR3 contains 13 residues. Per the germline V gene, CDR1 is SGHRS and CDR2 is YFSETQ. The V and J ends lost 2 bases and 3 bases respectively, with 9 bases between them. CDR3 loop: CASSFRQDYEQYF. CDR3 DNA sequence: TGCGCCAGCAGCTTCAGACAGGACTACGAGCAGTACTTC.

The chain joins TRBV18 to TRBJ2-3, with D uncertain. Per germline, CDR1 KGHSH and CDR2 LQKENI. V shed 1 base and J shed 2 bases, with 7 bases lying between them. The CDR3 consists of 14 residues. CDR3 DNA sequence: TGTGCCAGCTCACCACAACTTGCCACAGATACGCAGTATTTT. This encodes CASSPQLATDTQYF.

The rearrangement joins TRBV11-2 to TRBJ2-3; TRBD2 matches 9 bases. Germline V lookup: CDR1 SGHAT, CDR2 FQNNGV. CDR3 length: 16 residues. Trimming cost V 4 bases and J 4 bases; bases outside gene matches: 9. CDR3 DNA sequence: TGTGCCAGCAGCTCCGCGGCGGGGGGGCCGTCAGATACGCAGTATTTT. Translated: CASSSAAGGPSDTQYF.

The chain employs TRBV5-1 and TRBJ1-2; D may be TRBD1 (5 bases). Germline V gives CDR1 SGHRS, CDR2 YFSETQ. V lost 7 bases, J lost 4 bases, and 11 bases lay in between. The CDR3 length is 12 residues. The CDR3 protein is CASHDSLYGYTF. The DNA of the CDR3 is TGCGCCAGCCACGACAGCCTCTATGGCTACACCTTC.

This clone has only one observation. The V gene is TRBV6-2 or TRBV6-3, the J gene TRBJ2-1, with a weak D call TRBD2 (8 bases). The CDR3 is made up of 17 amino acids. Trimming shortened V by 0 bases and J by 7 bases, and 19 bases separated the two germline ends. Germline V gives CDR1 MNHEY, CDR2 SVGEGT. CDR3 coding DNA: TGTGCCAGCAGTTACTCGACCGGGAGGGGGCGGTTTAATGAGCAGTTCTTC. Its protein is CASSYSTGRGRFNEQFF.

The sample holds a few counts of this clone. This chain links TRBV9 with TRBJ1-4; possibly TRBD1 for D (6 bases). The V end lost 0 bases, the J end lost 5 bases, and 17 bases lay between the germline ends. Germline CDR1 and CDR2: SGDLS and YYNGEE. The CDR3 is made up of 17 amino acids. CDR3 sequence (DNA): TGTGCCAGCAGCGTAGGTTTAATGGGCAGGGGAAATGAAAAACTGTTTTTT. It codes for CASSVGLMGRGNEKLFF.

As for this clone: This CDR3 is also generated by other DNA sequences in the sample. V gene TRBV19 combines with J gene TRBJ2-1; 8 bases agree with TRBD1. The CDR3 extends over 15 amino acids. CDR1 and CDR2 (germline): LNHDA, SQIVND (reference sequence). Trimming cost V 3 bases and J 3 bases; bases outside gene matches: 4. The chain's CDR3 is CASSITGTGYNEQFF. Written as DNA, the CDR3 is TGTGCCAGTAGTATCACTGGGACAGGCTACAATGAGCAGTTCTTC.

CDR3 protein: CASSPRFSASSYEQYF. The CDR3 DNA is TGCGCCAGCAGCCCGCGGTTTAGCGCGAGCTCCTACGAGCAGTACTTC. The V call is TRBV5-1, the J call TRBJ2-7; maybe TRBD2 (5 bases). Germline lookup yields CDR1 SGHRS and CDR2 YFSETQ. The CDR3 length is 16 residues. V was pared by 4 bases and J by 0 bases, with 17 bases between. The whole variable domain, filled in from reference TRBV5-1 and TRBJ2-7, reads KAGVTQTPRYLIKTRGQQVTLSCSPISGHRSVSWYQQTPGQGLQFLFEYFSETQRNKGNFPGRFSGRQFSNSRSEMNVSTLELGDSALYLCASSPRFSASSYEQYFGPGTRLTVT.

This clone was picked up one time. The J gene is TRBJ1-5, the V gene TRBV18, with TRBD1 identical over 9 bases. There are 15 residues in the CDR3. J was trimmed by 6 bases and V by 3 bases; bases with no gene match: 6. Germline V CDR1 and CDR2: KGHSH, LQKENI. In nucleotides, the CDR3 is TGTGCCAGCTCACCCGGGACAGGGCTTTCTCAGCCCCAGCATTTT. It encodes CASSPGTGLSQPQHF.

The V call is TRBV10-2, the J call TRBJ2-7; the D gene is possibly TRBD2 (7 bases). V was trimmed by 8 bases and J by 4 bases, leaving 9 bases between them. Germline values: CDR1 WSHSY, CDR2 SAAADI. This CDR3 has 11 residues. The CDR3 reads CASGGAYEQYF. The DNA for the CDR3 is TGCGCCAGCGGGGGGGCTTACGAGCAGTACTTC.

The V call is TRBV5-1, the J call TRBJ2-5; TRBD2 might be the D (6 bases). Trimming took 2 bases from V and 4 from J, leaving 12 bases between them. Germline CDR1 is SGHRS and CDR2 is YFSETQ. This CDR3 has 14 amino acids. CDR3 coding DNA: TGCGCCAGCAGCTTTTTCGGGAGCGGAGAGACCCAGTACTTC. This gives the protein CASSFFGSGETQYF.